Shown below are 18 T cell receptor beta chains from a single sample sequenced in a study of T cells in Graves' hyperthyroidism and ophthalmopathy. It was RNA transcripts that yielded the amplified TCR beta CDR3 regions. HTBI primers drove first-round RT-PCR of the TCR CDR3. TCRdb reprocessed the multiplex PCR reads with MiXCR, giving one entry per CDR3 protein. The sample consists of around 620,000 distinct CDR3 sequences, 16% of them appearing once. The specimen sequenced was blood. Every receptor here comes from a woman aged 30 to 39 with Graves' hyperthyroidism.

This clonotype was seen repeatedly, ten times or more. The chain has TRBV28 and TRBJ2-5, with 7 bases fitting TRBD1. The CDR3 length is 17 residues. V lost 5 bases to trimming and J lost 2 bases; unmatched junction nucleotides: 14. The germline gives CDR1 MDHEN, CDR2 SYDVKM. The CDR3: CASSVLRQGAGQETQYF. In DNA form, the CDR3 reads TGTGCCAGCAGTGTGCTTCGACAGGGCGCAGGACAAGAGACCCAGTACTTC.

This clonotype has more than one count but fewer than ten. The V gene is TRBV28, the J gene TRBJ2-2; possibly TRBD2 for D (6 bases). The CDR3 consists of 15 residues. Germline loops: CDR1 MDHEN, CDR2 SYDVKM. V was shortened by 10 bases and J by 4 bases, with 19 bases between the two germline ends. CDR3 residues: CATHDRSGPTGELFF. CDR3 DNA: TGTGCCACCCACGACCGTAGCGGCCCCACCGGGGAGCTGTTTTTT.

V gene TRBV5-8 combines with J gene TRBJ2-3; no firm D call. Germline assignment: CDR1 SGHTS and CDR2 YDEGEE. Trimming took 1 base from V and 6 from J, leaving 6 bases between them. The CDR3 has 12 residues. The CDR3: CASSLTIDTQYF. DNA of the CDR3: TGTGCCAGCAGCTTGACTATTGATACGCAGTATTTT.

This clonotype showed up just a few times. The chain combines TRBV13 with TRBJ2-3, with 11 bases matching TRBD1. This CDR3 spans 20 amino acids. The junction had 15 bases not matched to a gene; V was cut back by 4 bases and J by 0 bases. Germline V CDR1 and CDR2: PRHDT, FYEKMQ (reference sequence). CDR3 DNA sequence: TGTGCCAGCAGCTCGGGACAGGGGGTAGGCAGCGGATATAGCACAGATACGCAGTATTTT. Translation: CASSSGQGVGSGYSTDTQYF.

There are many counts of this clonotype. The chain joins TRBV7-8 to TRBJ2-1; 9 bases are a match to TRBD2. The ends lost 3 bases at V and 3 bases at J; junction bases unmatched: 6. There are 16 residues in the CDR3. Germline V gene lookup returns CDR1 SGHVS and CDR2 FQNEAQ. CDR3 region: CASSFFVAGVYNEQFF. CDR3 nucleotides: TGTGCCAGCAGCTTTTTCGTAGCGGGAGTCTACAATGAGCAGTTCTTC.

Comment on this clonotype: This may stem from a read error, because a much larger clone lies one nucleotide away. V is TRBV7-9 and J is TRBJ2-1; D is uncertain. Germline lookup yields CDR1 SEHNR and CDR2 FQNEAQ (reference sequence). The CDR3 runs to 12 residues. V was clipped by 1 base and J by 10 bases, with 8 bases between them. The CDR3 sequence: CASSLGPEEQFF. Here the CDR3 DNA reads TGTGCCAGCAGCTTAGGACCGGAGGAGCAGTTCTTC.

The chain uses TRBV20-1 and TRBJ2-1, with a possible D match to TRBD2 (5 bases). The CDR3 totals 16 residues. Germline V gene sequence: CDR1 DFQATT, CDR2 SNEGSKA (reference sequence). Trimming left V 6 bases short and J 8 bases short, with 26 bases between. The CDR3 DNA reads as TGCAGTGCGAGCTCTACTAGAACCGAAAACCTCGATGAGCAGTTCTTC. Translation gives CSASSTRTENLDEQFF.

This clonotype was recorded many times. This chain uses TRBV12-3 or TRBV12-4 with TRBJ1-2, with D possibly being TRBD1 (6 bases). V dropped 5 bases and J dropped 2 bases, with 12 bases sitting between them. This CDR3 has 14 residues. The CDR3 bases are TGTGCCAGCAGTCCTCAGGGGCTCAACTATGGCTACACCTTC. This translates into CASSPQGLNYGYTF.

This clonotype was found many times. DNA for the CDR3: TGTGCCAGCAGCAGGACTAGCGGGCTCTATGAGCAGTTCTTC. Protein product: CASSRTSGLYEQFF. The chain joins TRBV2 to TRBJ2-1, with TRBD2 identical over 11 bases. The CDR3 totals 14 residues. V shed 6 bases and J 8 bases; nucleotides not matched to a gene: 6. Germline values: CDR1 SNHLY, CDR2 FYNNEI. Using reference TRBV2 and TRBJ2-1 for the parts outside the CDR3, the full variable domain is EPEVTQTPSHQVTQMGQEVILRCVPISNHLYFYWYRQILGQKVEFLVSFYNNEISEKSEIFDDQFSVERPDGSNFTLKIRSTKLEDSAMYFCASSRTSGLYEQFFGPGTRLTVL.

This clonotype was observed many times. V usage is TRBV6-1 and J usage is TRBJ1-5; D is unclear. The ends were cut back, 5 bases at V and 2 bases at J, with 10 bases in the middle. Germline V lookup: CDR1 MNHNS, CDR2 SASEGT. The CDR3 consists of 14 residues. The CDR3 region is CASSFTEGNQPQHF. CDR3 coding DNA: TGTGCCAGCAGTTTCACAGAGGGCAATCAGCCCCAGCATTTT.

This clonotype was observed at least ten times. This chain connects TRBV20-1 to TRBJ1-2; the D gene is possibly TRBD1 (6 bases). This CDR3 has 13 residues. V was clipped by 0 bases and J by 5 bases, with 10 bases between them. CDR1 is DFQATT, CDR2 SNEGSKA, per germline (reference sequence). In nucleotides, the CDR3 is TGCAGTGCTAGAGAGTACAGGGCTTATGGCTACACCTTC. It encodes CSAREYRAYGYTF.

About this clonotype: This sequence may be a read error, since a much larger clone differs from it by one base. The rearrangement joins TRBV12-3 or TRBV12-4 to TRBJ2-7; tentative D call: TRBD1 (7 bases). CDR3 length: 16 residues. The CDR3 coding sequence is TGTGCCAGCAGTGAAAATTACAGGGGATCGGGGGACGAGCGGTACTTC. The encoded protein is CASSENYRGSGDERYF.

V gene TRBV13 combines with J gene TRBJ2-1; the D is unclear. CDR3 length: 16 residues. The V end was cut by 5 bases, the J end by 0 bases, with 14 bases between. Per germline, CDR1 PRHDT and CDR2 FYEKMQ (reference sequence). This CDR3 is CASSVEAESSYNEQFF. The CDR3 DNA reads TGTGCCAGCAGCGTAGAGGCGGAGAGCTCCTACAATGAGCAGTTCTTC.

The chain employs TRBV5-4 and TRBJ2-5; 7 positions agree with TRBD2. Trimming took 0 bases from V and 3 from J; bases not matched to a gene: 8. CDR3 length: 16 residues. The V gene's germline CDR1 is SGHNT and CDR2 YYREEE (reference sequence). CDR3 nucleotide sequence: TGTGCCAGCAGCTTGGCACGGGGAGGGCCGGAAGAGACCCAGTACTTC. Translating it yields CASSLARGGPEETQYF.

In its sample, this clonotype was seen a few times. The rearrangement joins TRBV10-3 to TRBJ1-4; no definite D call. This CDR3 has 14 residues. V shed 3 bases and J shed 5 bases, with 10 bases lying between them. Germline V CDR1 and CDR2: ENHRY, SYGVKD. The CDR3 DNA is TGTGCCATCAGTGATCGGAGTCAAAATGAAAAACTGTTTTTT. It is translated as CAISDRSQNEKLFF.

The rearrangement uses TRBV3-1 and TRBJ1-2; the D is unclear. Between the trimmed V and J ends, which lost 1 base and 0 bases, there was a span of 9 bases. The germline gives CDR1 LGHDT, CDR2 YNNKEL (reference sequence). CDR3 size: 15 residues. The CDR3 sequence is CASSQGRGTNYGYTF. The CDR3, as DNA: TGTGCCAGCAGCCAAGGTCGGGGTACTAACTATGGCTACACCTTC. The variable domain in full, completed from reference TRBV3-1 and TRBJ1-2, reads DTAVSQTPKYLVTQMGNDKSIKCEQNLGHDTMYWYKQDSKKFLKIMFSYNNKELIINETVPNRFSPKSPDKAHLNLHINSLELGDSAVYFCASSQGRGTNYGYTFGSGTRLTVV.

This chain links TRBV9 with TRBJ1-3, with a weak D call TRBD1 (5 bases). Trimming removed 3 bases from V and 0 bases from J, with 10 bases in between. CDR1 and CDR2 from the germline V gene are SGDLS and YYNGEE. The CDR3 extends over 15 amino acids. The CDR3, as DNA: TGTGCCAGCAGCGGCGGACACCACTCTGGAAACACCATATATTTT. Translated, it gives CASSGGHHSGNTIYF.

J is TRBJ2-3 and V is TRBV5-8, with TRBD2 identical over 7 bases. In germline, CDR1 is SGHTS, CDR2 YDEGEE. The ends lost 4 bases at V and 0 bases at J; junction bases unmatched: 8. The CDR3 is 16 amino acids. CDR3 sequence (DNA): TGTGCCAGCAGCATAACGCGGGGGACTAGCACAGATACGCAGTATTTT. Translated: CASSITRGTSTDTQYF.